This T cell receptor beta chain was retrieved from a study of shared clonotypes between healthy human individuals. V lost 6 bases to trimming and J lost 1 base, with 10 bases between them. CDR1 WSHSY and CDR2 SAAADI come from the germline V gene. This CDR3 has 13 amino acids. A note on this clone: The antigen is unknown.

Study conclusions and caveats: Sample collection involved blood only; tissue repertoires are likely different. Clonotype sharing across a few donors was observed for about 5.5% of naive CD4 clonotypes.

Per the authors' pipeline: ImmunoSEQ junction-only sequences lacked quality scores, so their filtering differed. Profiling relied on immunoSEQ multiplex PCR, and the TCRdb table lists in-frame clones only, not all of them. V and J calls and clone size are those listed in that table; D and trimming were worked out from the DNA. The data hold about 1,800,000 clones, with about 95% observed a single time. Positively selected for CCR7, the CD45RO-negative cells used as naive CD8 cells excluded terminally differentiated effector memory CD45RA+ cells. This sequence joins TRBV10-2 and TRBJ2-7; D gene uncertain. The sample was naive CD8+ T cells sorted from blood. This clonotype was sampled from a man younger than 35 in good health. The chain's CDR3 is CASSEPTSYEQYF. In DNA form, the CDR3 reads TGCGCCAGCAGCGAACCCACATCCTACGAGCAGTACTTC.